Listed here is a single T cell receptor (beta chain). There is no known antigen for this receptor. No clone much larger than this one lies a single base away; base qualities are absent. Interpreted using the paper, the time point label stands for: baseline before first vaccination. Vaccinee samples came from UK trials COV001 and COV002, including a single-blind randomized controlled phase 2/3 trial of AZD1222 (ChAdOx1 nCoV-19) in healthy adults. Trial participant PBMC samples were collected at day 0 and day 28 after the second dose for TCRbeta chain sequencing. This record belongs to a study of T cell responses to AZD1222 COVID-19 vaccine (dated by TCRdb to about 2021). With regard to the full study: AZD1222 recipients whose second dose came at about 4 weeks and those whose second dose came at about 12 weeks were combined into one group, since spike-specific TCR depth and breadth did not differ between the two schedules. TCR sequencing was performed for roughly 240 trial participants, of whom 200 to 220 were given two doses of AZD1222 and 26 were given two doses of MenACWY control vaccine. Trial participants were enrolled by age into 18-55, 56-69 and 70-plus year subgroups, with approximately 150, 30 and 60 TCR-sequenced participants respectively.

What the work shows at the level of the full study, not this receptor alone: Spike-specific TCR breadth and depth rose significantly after two AZD1222 doses compared with day 0 and with MenACWY recipients. Epitopes outside the regions mutated in the B.1.351 and B.1.1.7 variants were reportedly recognized by nearly half of the unique spike-specific TCRs. Because no day 14 peak-response samples were available, repertoires were characterized only after the peak T cell response. In the small 56-69-year group, the increase in depth fell short of significance, most likely because of low power. The whole spike protein was spanned by vaccine-associated CD4 TCRs, and dominant responses were seen in regions 160-218 and 743-854. Participants were mostly white British and included more females than males, and it was suggested by the authors that clonal diversity may have been underestimated. Only 5 to 7 AZD1222 recipients were SARS-CoV-2 seropositive at baseline, limiting conclusions about previously exposed vaccinees.

The CDR3 regions of human TCRbeta chains were analyzed by immunosequencing. For the original study's pipeline: Repertoire TCRs were matched against a reference library of SARS-CoV-2-specific TCRs generated with the MIRA antigen-specificity platform. Breadth was defined as the fraction of unique TCRs that were SARS-CoV-2-associated. Depth was defined as the fraction of total T cells that were SARS-CoV-2-associated. Using the MIRA data, every spike-specific TCR was mapped to the spike region that the TCR reacted to and assigned to either a CD4 or a CD8 class. Log10-transformed breadth and depth values were compared by one-way ANOVA with Sidak's multiple comparisons tests. This is the immuneACCESS table as TCRdb keeps it, with only in-frame sequences that have V and J called. A part of the clones is gone; compared with another copy, unresolved V genes explain less than half, and the rest is unexplained. D and trimming were read from the DNA, whereas the V and J calls and clone size are those reported in that table. The sample table holds some 150,000 clones, of which approximately 88% were seen once. The ten top clones hold about 16% of the sample.

Between the V and J ends, shortened by 5 bases and 3 bases respectively, the junction contains 9 bases. The CDR3, from cysteine to phenylalanine, totals 13 residues. CDR3 DNA is the only sequence kept; it has 39 bases, read in frame from the first base. CDR1 and CDR2, per the germline V gene, are KGHSH and LQKENI. The clonotype comes from an adult in good health. Recombination linked TRBV18 to TRBJ2-3; no D segment can be confidently identified. Here the sequenced sample was peripheral blood, taken on day 0 of AZD1222 vaccination. The CDR3 reads as follows: CASSASQTDTQYF. The DNA sequence follows: TGTGCCAGCTCAGCATCACAAACAGATACGCAGTATTTT.